This record looks at one TCR beta chain sequence and its context. Antigen: not known. Every bit of the isolated RNA underwent reverse transcription, so sequencing read expressed TCRB transcripts. Sequenced by immunoSEQ multiplex PCR; TCRdb stores in-frame clones only, minus some. This table holds about 160,000 clones, around 8.6% found once. Each population that was sorted was more than 95% pure. These data belong to a study of beta chain features in type 1 diabetes. Study-wide results and limits: Over-representation of high TCR-expressing cells was a possible consequence of cDNA sequencing. Shorter templates might be favored by PCR, and equally so in patients and in controls. Moderate but significant shortening of TCRB CDR3s was recorded in all four CD4+ subsets from Type 1 diabetes patients. It was among patients, rather than healthy donors, that naive, central memory and Treg TCRB repertoires appeared more similar.

The source is a young woman with type 1 diabetes. The material sequenced was central memory CD4+ T cells from blood.

The CDR3 DNA reads TGTGCCAGCAGGGAGAGACAGGGGGCAGCTGGGGCCAACGTCCTGACTTTC. It codes for CASRERQGAAGANVLTF. V is TRBV2 and J is TRBJ2-6; 10 bases agree with TRBD1. V was pared by 6 bases and J by 2 bases, with 7 bases of the junction left unmatched. CDR1 SNHLY and CDR2 FYNNEI come from the germline V gene. The CDR3 contains 17 residues.